One sample yielded the 30 T cell receptor beta chains listed below, sequenced in a study of blood T cell repertoires in COVID-19. Clones were read by immunoSEQ multiplex PCR, and TCRdb kept only the in-frame ones, dropping some. The table shows about 250,000 clones, with about 87% occurring only once. The sample taken for sequencing was peripheral blood. Receptor source: a woman aged 25-40 years with COVID-19, enrolled during active disease.

The gene calls are TRBV18 and TRBJ1-1; TRBD1 might be the D (5 bases). V was trimmed by 3 bases and J by 0 bases, leaving 20 bases between them. This CDR3 region has 18 residues. The germline CDR1 and CDR2 sequences are KGHSH and LQKENI. CDR3 region: CASSPTADITQMNTEAFF. For the CDR3, the DNA is TGTGCCAGCTCACCGACTGCGGACATTACCCAAATGAACACTGAAGCTTTCTTT.

This chain links TRBV3-1 (or the pseudogene TRBV3-2) with TRBJ1-5; D is possibly TRBD1 (6 bases). The germline CDR1 and CDR2 sequences are LGHDT and YNNKEL (reference sequence). The CDR3 runs to 13 residues. Trimming pared 3 bases from V and 6 bases from J, leaving 9 bases between. The CDR3 here is CASSQGAGQPQHF. CDR3 bases: TGTGCCAGCAGCCAGGGGGCTGGTCAGCCCCAGCATTTT.

This chain uses TRBV5-6 with TRBJ2-7; 7 bases match TRBD1. Germline V gene data show CDR1 as SGHDT and CDR2 as YYEEEE. This CDR3 is 14 amino acids long. V shed 4 bases, J shed 3 bases, and the junction held 7 bases outside the gene matches. In nucleotides, the CDR3 is TGTGCCAGCAGCCCCGGGACAGATGACTACGAGCAGTACGTC. Residues: CASSPGTDDYEQYV.

The V call is TRBV4-2, the J call TRBJ2-1; tentatively, D is TRBD1 (6 bases). The CDR3 has 15 amino acids. Trimming took off 1 base at V and 4 bases at J, with 11 bases between the two ends. Germline CDR1 and CDR2: LGHNA and YNFKEQ. CDR3 in amino acids: CASSQVSTGYNEQFF. In nucleotides, the CDR3 is TGTGCCAGCAGCCAAGTGAGCACAGGGTACAATGAGCAGTTCTTC.

The V call is TRBV5-1, the J call TRBJ2-1; TRBD2 aligns across 8 bases. V shed 4 bases and J 8 bases; nucleotides not matched to a gene: 14. The CDR3 is 16 amino acids. From germline, CDR1 is SGHRS and CDR2 YFSETQ. The CDR3 coding sequence is TGCGCCAGCAGCCCCGGGTCGAGCGGGAGTGGGGATGAGCAGTTCTTC. It translates to CASSPGSSGSGDEQFF.

The V gene is TRBV2, the J gene TRBJ1-2; no definite D call. The CDR3 runs to 14 residues. Germline V lookup: CDR1 SNHLY, CDR2 FYNNEI. Trimming removed 4 bases at V and 1 base at J, with 10 bases between. The CDR3: CASSGGQLNYGYTF. The CDR3 nucleotides are TGTGCCAGCAGTGGAGGGCAGCTTAACTATGGCTACACCTTC.

This clone appeared a single time. The genes are TRBV19 and TRBJ2-7; 9 nucleotides agree with TRBD1. Germline V CDR1 and CDR2: LNHDA, SQIVND (reference sequence). The CDR3 runs 15 residues. After removal of 3 bases from V and 2 bases from J, the junction contained 5 bases not matched to a gene. The chain's CDR3 is CASSMSTGGAYEQYF. CDR3 DNA: TGTGCCAGTAGTATGAGTACAGGGGGCGCCTACGAGCAGTACTTC.

The chain has TRBV6-5 and TRBJ1-2; TRBD1 matches 7 bases. V lost 7 bases to trimming and J lost 8 bases; unmatched junction nucleotides: 4. Per germline, CDR1 MNHEY and CDR2 SVGAGI. CDR3 size: 11 residues. The CDR3 coding sequence is TGTGCCAGCACAGGGGGTGAGGGCTACACCTTC. It specifies CASTGGEGYTF.

V is TRBV6-5 and J is TRBJ1-6; TRBD1 is a possible D gene (6 bases). The CDR3 has 14 amino acids. Germline V gene data show CDR1 as MNHEY and CDR2 as SVGAGI. The ends were cut back, 8 bases at V and 5 bases at J, with 13 bases in the middle. The CDR3 coding sequence is TGTGCCAGCCGAGCGGGACACCATAATTCACCCCTCCACTTT. Its translation is CASRAGHHNSPLHF.

J is TRBJ2-7 and V is TRBV23-1; no definite D call. TRBV23-1 belongs to the ORF category, with a function that is uncertain. This CDR3 is 13 amino acids long. Trimming left V 0 bases short and J 7 bases short, with 10 bases between. CDR3 sequence reads: CASSQSRFGEQYV. CDR3 sequence (DNA): TGCGCCAGCAGTCAATCGAGGTTCGGGGAGCAGTACGTC.

J is TRBJ2-1 and V is TRBV12-5, with TRBD1 matching 8 bases. In germline, CDR1 is LGHNT, CDR2 FRNRAP. V lost 1 base, J lost 9 bases, and 5 bases stayed unmatched. There are 14 residues in the CDR3. This CDR3 is CASGLASQGGEQFF. CDR3 sequence (DNA): TGTGCTAGTGGTTTGGCCTCACAGGGGGGTGAGCAGTTCTTC.

The chain is built from TRBV4-1 and TRBJ2-3; 11 bases match TRBD2. V trimming: 2 bases; J trimming: 6 bases; junction bases outside the gene matches: 7. This CDR3 is built from 16 residues. Germline lookup yields CDR1 MGHRA and CDR2 YSYEKL. The DNA of the CDR3 is TGCGCCAGCAGCCAACATAGCGGGGGGGCCTCGGATACGCAGTATTTT. This encodes CASSQHSGGASDTQYF.

The chain carries TRBV11-2 and TRBJ1-6; D gene unclear. V was trimmed by 0 bases and J by 9 bases, leaving 15 bases between them. Germline CDR1 is SGHAT and CDR2 is FQNNGV. There are 16 residues in the CDR3. The CDR3 bases are TGTGCCAGCAGCTTAGAGTTCTCAGGAAGGCTTTCACCCCTCCACTTT. Amino acid sequence: CASSLEFSGRLSPLHF.

This sequence joins TRBV6-2 or TRBV6-3 and TRBJ1-4, with 9 bases fitting TRBD1. Germline values: CDR1 MNHEY, CDR2 SVGEGT. J was trimmed by 7 bases and V by 4 bases; bases with no gene match: 7. The CDR3 spans 15 residues. The CDR3 loop is CASSSEDRGGEKLFF. The CDR3 DNA sequence: TGTGCCAGCAGTTCAGAGGACAGGGGAGGTGAAAAACTGTTTTTT.

V and J are TRBV20-1 and TRBJ2-3; 7 nucleotides match TRBD2. V lost 3 bases to trimming and J lost 4 bases; unmatched junction nucleotides: 7. The germline V gene encodes CDR1 DFQATT and CDR2 SNEGSKA (reference sequence). CDR3 length: 14 residues. The chain's CDR3 is CSASMRESADTQYF. The DNA of the CDR3 is TGCAGTGCTAGTATGCGGGAGTCGGCAGATACGCAGTATTTT.

The rearrangement uses TRBV10-3 and TRBJ2-6; 8 bases align to TRBD1. The CDR3 contains 17 residues. With V trimmed by 5 bases and J by 3 bases, 9 bases remained unmatched. Germline V gives CDR1 ENHRY, CDR2 SYGVKD. CDR3 region: CAISTDRVLSGANVLTF. In DNA form, the CDR3 reads TGTGCCATCAGTACGGACAGGGTGCTCAGTGGGGCCAACGTCCTGACTTTC.

This clone was detected a few times. This chain links TRBV5-6 with TRBJ2-7; D unclear. Germline CDR1 and CDR2: SGHDT and YYEEEE. The CDR3 spans 13 residues. V lost 2 bases to trimming and J lost 6 bases, with 12 bases between them. CDR3 residues: CASSFPHPGEQYF. For the CDR3, the DNA is TGTGCCAGCAGCTTTCCTCATCCGGGCGAGCAGTACTTC. Using reference TRBV5-6 and TRBJ2-7 for the parts outside the CDR3, the full variable domain is DAGVTQSPTHLIKTRGQQVTLRCSPKSGHDTVSWYQQALGQGPQFIFQYYEEEERQRGNFPDRFSGHQFPNYSSELNVNALLLGDSALYLCASSFPHPGEQYFGPGTRLTVT.

The chain recombines TRBV7-9 with TRBJ2-1, with TRBD2 matching over 8 bases. With V trimmed by 3 bases and J by 3 bases, 7 bases remained unmatched. The germline CDR1 and CDR2 sequences are SEHNR and FQNEAQ (reference sequence). The CDR3 is 16 amino acids. The CDR3 sequence is CASSLDRGGFYNEQFF. Here the CDR3 DNA reads TGTGCCAGCAGCTTGGATCGGGGGGGCTTCTACAATGAGCAGTTCTTC. The variable domain in full, completed from reference TRBV7-9 and TRBJ2-1, reads DTGVSQNPRHKITKRGQNVTFRCDPISEHNRLYWYRQTLGQGPEFLTYFQNEAQLEKSRLLSDRFSAERPKGSFSTLEIQRTEQGDSAMYLCASSLDRGGFYNEQFFGPGTRLTVL.

The chain is built from TRBV28 and TRBJ2-1, with 8 nucleotides matching TRBD1. Germline assignment: CDR1 MDHEN and CDR2 SYDVKM. V gave up 3 bases and J gave up 2 bases; unmatched junction bases: 6. The CDR3 sequence is 16 residues long. The CDR3 spells CASSFPDRGPYNEQFF. For the CDR3, the DNA is TGTGCCAGCAGTTTCCCCGACAGGGGTCCCTACAATGAGCAGTTCTTC.

The chain is built from TRBV28 and TRBJ1-2, with TRBD1 identical over 9 bases. In germline, CDR1 is MDHEN, CDR2 SYDVKM. The CDR3 has 16 amino acids. Losses at the gene ends were 6 bases for V and 7 bases for J; bases not matched to a gene: 15. Here the CDR3 reads CASSRPPGQGAGGYTF. CDR3 coding DNA: TGTGCCAGCAGCCGACCTCCGGGACAGGGAGCCGGTGGCTACACCTTC.

This clone was seen a single time. This sequence joins TRBV18 and TRBJ2-1, with 11 bases fitting TRBD2. The CDR3 covers 24 residues. Unmatched junction bases numbered 30, after V lost 5 bases and J lost 3 bases. Germline CDR1 reads KGHSH; CDR2 reads LQKENI. As DNA, the CDR3 is TGTGCCAGCTCAGGTCGATCGGGACTAGCGGTAGACCCACCCTGGGCCTGGGGCTACAATGAGCAGTTCTTC. It specifies CASSGRSGLAVDPPWAWGYNEQFF.

The V call is TRBV7-9, the J call TRBJ2-7; D remains ambiguous. Germline CDR1 reads SEHNR; CDR2 reads FQNEAQ (reference sequence). This CDR3 is built from 14 residues. V gave up 5 bases and J gave up 2 bases, with 13 bases separating them. CDR3 protein: CASSPTGYPYEQYF. Written as DNA, the CDR3 is TGTGCCAGCAGCCCGACTGGTTACCCCTACGAGCAGTACTTC.

V and J are TRBV6-2 or TRBV6-3 and TRBJ2-7; 7 bases are shared with TRBD1. The V and J ends lost 2 bases and 6 bases, in that order; junction bases with no gene match: 1. CDR3 size: 12 residues. CDR1 is MNHEY, CDR2 SVGEGT, per germline. The CDR3 DNA reads as TGTGCCAGCAGTTACACAGGGGTCGAGCAGTACGTC. Amino acid sequence: CASSYTGVEQYV.

This chain joins TRBV28 and TRBJ1-2, with 7 bases fitting TRBD1. The germline gives CDR1 MDHEN, CDR2 SYDVKM. The CDR3 has 13 residues. V was clipped by 8 bases and J by 0 bases; unmatched bases: 3. The chain's CDR3 is CASGTDSNYGYTF. The CDR3 region has the DNA TGTGCCAGCGGGACAGATTCTAACTATGGCTACACCTTC.

The chain employs TRBV12-3 or TRBV12-4 and TRBJ1-5; perhaps TRBD1 as D (5 bases). The CDR3 loop spans 13 amino acids. V lost 7 bases and J 5 bases, leaving 12 bases between the germline ends. CDR3 in amino acids: CASTNGGDQPQHF. The DNA of the CDR3 is TGTGCCAGCACCAACGGGGGGGATCAGCCCCAGCATTTT.

The rearrangement joins TRBV28 to TRBJ1-2; tentative D call: TRBD1 (6 bases). The CDR3 loop spans 13 amino acids. Germline V gene data show CDR1 as MDHEN and CDR2 as SYDVKM. Deletions cut 6 bases from V and 1 base from J, with 9 bases between. The CDR3 DNA sequence: TGTGCCAGCAGCCACAGGGATAACTATGGCTACACCTTC. It encodes CASSHRDNYGYTF.

J is TRBJ2-1 and V is TRBV4-3; TRBD1 is a possible D gene (6 bases). The CDR3 has 14 amino acids. From germline, CDR1 is LGHNA and CDR2 YSLEER. Deletions cut 4 bases from V and 15 bases from J, with 22 bases between. CDR3 coding DNA: TGCGCCAGCAGCCCGCTGTCTAGAAGGGGGTTTCCGTTCTTC. This gives the protein CASSPLSRRGFPFF.

DNA for the CDR3: TGTGCCAGCAGTTTAGGCGGCATTAACACTGAAGCTTTCTTT. Translating gives CASSLGGINTEAFF. V usage is TRBV27 and J usage is TRBJ1-1, with D hard to call. CDR3 length equals 14 residues. Trimming stripped 2 bases from V and 2 bases from J, with 9 bases between. Germline V lookup: CDR1 MNHEY, CDR2 SMNVEV (reference sequence).

The chain joins TRBV7-2 to TRBJ1-5; maybe TRBD1 (5 bases). Trimming took 3 bases from V and 9 from J, leaving 21 bases between them. This CDR3 has 16 amino acids. In germline, CDR1 is SGHTA, CDR2 FQGNSA. This CDR3 reads CASSLIPGPQGGPQHF. The CDR3 coding sequence is TGTGCCAGCAGCTTGATCCCCGGGCCCCAGGGAGGGCCCCAGCATTTT.

This clone was recorded only once. The V call is TRBV4-2, the J call TRBJ2-5, with a tentative D call TRBD2 (5 bases). The CDR3 is made up of 14 amino acids. The V gene lost 1 base and the J gene lost 4 bases, with 10 bases spanning the gap. Germline V gene data show CDR1 as LGHNA and CDR2 as YNFKEQ. This chain's CDR3 is CASSQANGVETQYF. CDR3 DNA: TGTGCCAGCAGCCAAGCCAACGGGGTAGAGACCCAGTACTTC.